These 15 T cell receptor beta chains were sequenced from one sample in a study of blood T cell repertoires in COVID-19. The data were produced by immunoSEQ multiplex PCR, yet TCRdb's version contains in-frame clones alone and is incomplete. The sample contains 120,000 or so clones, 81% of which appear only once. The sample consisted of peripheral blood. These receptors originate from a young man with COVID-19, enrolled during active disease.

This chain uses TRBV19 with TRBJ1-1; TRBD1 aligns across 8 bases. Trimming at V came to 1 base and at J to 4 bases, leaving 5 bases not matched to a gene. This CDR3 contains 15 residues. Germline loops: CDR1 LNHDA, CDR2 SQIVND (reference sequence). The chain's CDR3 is CASSIAGGAGTEAFF. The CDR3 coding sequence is TGTGCCAGTAGTATAGCAGGGGGCGCGGGCACTGAAGCTTTCTTT.

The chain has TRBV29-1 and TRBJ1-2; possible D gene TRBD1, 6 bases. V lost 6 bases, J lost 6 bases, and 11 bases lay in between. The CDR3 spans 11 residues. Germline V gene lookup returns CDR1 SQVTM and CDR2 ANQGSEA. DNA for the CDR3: TGCAGCGTAGGGGGAATAAATGGCTACACCTTC. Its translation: CSVGGINGYTF.

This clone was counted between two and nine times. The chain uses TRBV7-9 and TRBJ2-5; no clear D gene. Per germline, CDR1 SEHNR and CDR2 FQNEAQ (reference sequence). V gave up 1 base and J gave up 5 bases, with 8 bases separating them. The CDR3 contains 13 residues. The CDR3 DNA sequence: TGTGCCAGCAGCTTAGTGTTGCGGGAGACCCAGTACTTC. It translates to CASSLVLRETQYF.

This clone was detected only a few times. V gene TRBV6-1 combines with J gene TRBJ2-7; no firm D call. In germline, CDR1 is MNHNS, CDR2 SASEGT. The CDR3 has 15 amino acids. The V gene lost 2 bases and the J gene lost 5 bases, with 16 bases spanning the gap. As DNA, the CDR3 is TGTGCCAGCAGTGAATTTAAAGCCGCCCTAAACGAGCAGTACTTC. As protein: CASSEFKAALNEQYF.

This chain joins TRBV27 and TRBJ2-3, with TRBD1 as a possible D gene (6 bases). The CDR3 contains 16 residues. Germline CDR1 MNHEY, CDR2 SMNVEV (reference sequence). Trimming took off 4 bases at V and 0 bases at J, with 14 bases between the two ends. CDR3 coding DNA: TGTGCCAGCAGTTCCCAACAGGGTATTAGCACAGATACGCAGTATTTT. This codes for CASSSQQGISTDTQYF.

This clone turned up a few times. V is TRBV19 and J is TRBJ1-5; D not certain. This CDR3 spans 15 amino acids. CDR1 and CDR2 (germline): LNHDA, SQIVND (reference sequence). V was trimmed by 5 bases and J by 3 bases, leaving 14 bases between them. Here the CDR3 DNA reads TGTGCCAGTAGTCCGGGGAGGAAACCCAATCAGCCCCAGCATTTT. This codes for CASSPGRKPNQPQHF.

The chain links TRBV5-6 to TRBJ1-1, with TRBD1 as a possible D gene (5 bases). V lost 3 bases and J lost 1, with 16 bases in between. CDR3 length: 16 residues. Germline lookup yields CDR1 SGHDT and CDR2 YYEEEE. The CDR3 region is CASSSLAGLWNTEAFF. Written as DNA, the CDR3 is TGTGCCAGCAGCTCCCTAGCGGGGCTGTGGAACACTGAAGCTTTCTTT.

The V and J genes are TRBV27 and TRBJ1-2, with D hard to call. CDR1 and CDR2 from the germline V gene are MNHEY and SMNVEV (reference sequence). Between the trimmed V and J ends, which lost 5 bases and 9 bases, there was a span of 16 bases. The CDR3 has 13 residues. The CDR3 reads CASSGQEQLRYTF. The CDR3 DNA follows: TGTGCCAGCAGTGGGCAGGAACAGTTACGCTACACCTTC.

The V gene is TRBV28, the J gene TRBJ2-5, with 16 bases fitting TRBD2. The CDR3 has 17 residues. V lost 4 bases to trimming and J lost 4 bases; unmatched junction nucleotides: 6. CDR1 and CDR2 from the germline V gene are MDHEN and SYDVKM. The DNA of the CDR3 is TGTGCCAGCAGTTGGGGACTAGCGGGAGGGCCTTCAGAGACCCAGTACTTC. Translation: CASSWGLAGGPSETQYF.

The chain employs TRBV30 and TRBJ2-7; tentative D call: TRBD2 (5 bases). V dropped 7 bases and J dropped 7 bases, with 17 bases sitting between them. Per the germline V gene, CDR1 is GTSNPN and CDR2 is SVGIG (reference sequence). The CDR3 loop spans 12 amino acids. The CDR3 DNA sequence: TGTGCCTCCCTCGGTTTCTCGGGGGAGCAGTACTTC. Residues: CASLGFSGEQYF.

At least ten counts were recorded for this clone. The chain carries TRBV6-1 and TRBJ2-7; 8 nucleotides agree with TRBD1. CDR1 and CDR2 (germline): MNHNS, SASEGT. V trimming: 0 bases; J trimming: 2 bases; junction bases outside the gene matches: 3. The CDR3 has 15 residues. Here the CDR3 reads CASSEALTGAYEQYF. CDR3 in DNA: TGTGCCAGCAGTGAAGCCCTGACAGGGGCCTACGAGCAGTACTTC.

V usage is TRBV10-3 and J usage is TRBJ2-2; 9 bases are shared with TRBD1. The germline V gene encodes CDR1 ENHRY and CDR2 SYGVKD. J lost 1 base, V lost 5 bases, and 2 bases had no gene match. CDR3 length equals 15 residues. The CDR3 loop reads CAISWDRVNTGELFF. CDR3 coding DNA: TGTGCCATCAGTTGGGACAGGGTGAACACCGGGGAGCTGTTTTTT.

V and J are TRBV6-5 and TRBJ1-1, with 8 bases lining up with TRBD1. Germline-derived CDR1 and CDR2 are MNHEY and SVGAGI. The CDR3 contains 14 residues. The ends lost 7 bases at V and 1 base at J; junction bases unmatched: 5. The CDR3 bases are TGTGCCAGCACCTTGGACAGGGCGAACACTGAAGCTTTCTTT. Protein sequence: CASTLDRANTEAFF.

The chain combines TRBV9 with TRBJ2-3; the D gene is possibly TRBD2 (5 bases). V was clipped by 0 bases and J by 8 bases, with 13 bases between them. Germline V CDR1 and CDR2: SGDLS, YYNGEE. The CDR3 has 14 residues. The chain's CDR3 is CASSVAGLLGTQYF. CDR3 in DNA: TGTGCCAGCAGCGTAGCTGGACTCCTAGGTACGCAGTATTTT. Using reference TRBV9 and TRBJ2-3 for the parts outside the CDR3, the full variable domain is DSGVTQTPKHLITATGQRVTLRCSPRSGDLSVYWYQQSLDQGLQFLIQYYNGEERAKGNILERFSAQQFPDLHSELNLSSLELGDSALYFCASSVAGLLGTQYFGPGTRLTVL.

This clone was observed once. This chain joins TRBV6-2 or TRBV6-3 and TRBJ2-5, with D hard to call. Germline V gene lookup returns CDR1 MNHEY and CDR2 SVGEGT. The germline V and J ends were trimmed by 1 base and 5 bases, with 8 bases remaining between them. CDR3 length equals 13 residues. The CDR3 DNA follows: TGTGCCAGCAGTTACTATTCGGGTGAGACCCAGTACTTC. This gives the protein CASSYYSGETQYF.